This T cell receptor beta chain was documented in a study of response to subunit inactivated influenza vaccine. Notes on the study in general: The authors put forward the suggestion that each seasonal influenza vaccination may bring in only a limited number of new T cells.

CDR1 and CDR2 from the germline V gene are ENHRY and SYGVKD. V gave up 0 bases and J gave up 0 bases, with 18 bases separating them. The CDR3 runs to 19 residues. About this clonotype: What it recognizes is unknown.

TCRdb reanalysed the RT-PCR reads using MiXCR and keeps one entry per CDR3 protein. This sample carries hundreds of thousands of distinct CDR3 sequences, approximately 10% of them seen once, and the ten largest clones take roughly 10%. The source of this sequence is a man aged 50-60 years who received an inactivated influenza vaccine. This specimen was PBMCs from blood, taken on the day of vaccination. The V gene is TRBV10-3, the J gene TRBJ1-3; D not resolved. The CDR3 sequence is CAISESWVRTMGSGNTIYF. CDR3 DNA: TGTGCCATCAGTGAGTCGTGGGTCAGGACGATGGGCTCTGGAAACACCATATATTTT.